This is a list of T cell receptor beta chains from one sample in a study of spatial heterogeneity in lung cancer. One entry per CDR3 protein, called by TCRdb with MiXCR from the 5' RACE reads. Among about 94,000 distinct CDR3 sequences listed, roughly a fifth were seen once. Here the sequenced sample was PBMCs, taken at follow-up. The source of these receptors is a male donor with early-stage non-small cell lung cancer. Both conserved end residues are part of each CDR3.

V | CDR3
TRBV29-1 | CSVERAEAFF
TRBV9 | CASSVTGQAPEKLFF
TRBV18 | CASSPSFGEQFF
TRBV2 | CASTRLLGGQETQYF
TRBV20-1 | CSAREVGFEAFF
TRBV20-1 | CSAIGGGTLRGQPQHF
TRBV7-6 | CASKLAGVYNEQFF
TRBV3-1 | CASSQDKGRRIF
TRBV7-6 | CASSPQEGANYGYTF
TRBV30 | CASTFPGSTDTQYF
TRBV2 | CASGIQGAGANVLTF
TRBV5-1 | CASSFRGVQETQYF
TRBV5-6 | CASSPVTGEYDIQYF
TRBV3-1 | CASSPMEGAGYTF
TRBV10-2 | CASSGHSSTDTQYF
TRBV3-1 | CASSEHGSPGANVLTF
TRBV24-1 | CATRGTETYNEQFF
TRBV30 | CAWSPTATGETQYF
TRBV2 | CASSEAEQYF
TRBV6-5 | CASSRGADTQYF
TRBV5-6 | CASSSMSALNYGYTF
TRBV20-1 | CSARPGQATGYGYTF
TRBV7-8 | CASSPPREEETQYF
TRBV7-9 | CASSRSGTGYYEQYF
TRBV7-9 | CASSPTSGSYIQYF
TRBV6-5 | CASSWGLAGAHNEQFF
TRBV7-8 | CASRSSTGEHYEQYF
TRBV7-2 | CASSLEQGRSQPQHF
TRBV4-3 | CASSQGFEGASYNEQFF
TRBV6-6 | CASSKTDKPNTEAFF
TRBV6-6 | CASTLDSNQPQHF
TRBV19 | CASSIGQRNKNIQYF
TRBV3-1 | CASSLRVVLYSDTQYF
TRBV5-4 | CASSPGASVGNTEAFF
TRBV18 | CASSLPGQGNEKLFF
TRBV10-1 | CASSLSTSGSYEQYF
TRBV5-1 | CASSLLSSSSYNEQFF
TRBV7-2 | CVSSGTLQGYGIQYF
TRBV7-2 | CASRFISGTYEQYF
TRBV24-1 | CATSISSDSTDTQYF
TRBV4-1 | CASSQEQGDQPQHF
TRBV24-1 | CATSDLFPPRNTEAFF
TRBV6-5 | CASSRTTNYGYTF
TRBV30 | CAWMGDGKETQYF
TRBV5-1 | CATGTGLRNTGELFF
TRBV7-2 | CASSLGQGAAGNTIYF
TRBV5-1 | CASCSGASGSCYF
TRBV20-1 | CSVRSGTSGKGELFF
TRBV29-1 | CSVGRDSEKETQYF
TRBV27 | CASSLRTNGEQFF
TRBV6-1 | CASSEKPWDSYEAFF
TRBV20-1 | CSARDAAGSYEQYF
TRBV29-1 | CSVQGGNTEAFF
TRBV10-3 | CAISAVGGNTDTQYF
TRBV5-4 | CASSIETLSEKLFF
TRBV6-5 | CASSYGGGETQYF
TRBV14 | CASSDWGREAEAFF
TRBV7-9 | CASSTGLPPNYEQYF
TRBV7-8 | CASSFAVGGWGTEAFF
TRBV3-1 | CACTTGPSGNTIYF